This T cell receptor (beta chain) stems from a study of beta chain features in type 1 diabetes (dated by TCRdb to 2016 to 2019). At the level of the whole study: Patients and healthy donors did not differ in mean age, gender distribution, total cell number or subset yield. A total of over 95,000,000 sorted cells were examined across all samples, and RNA yield correlated strongly with the number of cells per subset. In the study, recently diagnosed type 1 diabetes patients and matched healthy donors were compared on the TCRB repertoires of their sorted circulating CD4+ T cell subsets. Regulatory and stem cell-like memory subsets were obtained from only 8 patients and roughly 8 healthy donors, while naive and central memory subsets were obtained from all 30 or so donors. Overall study outcomes, separate from this receptor: Naive, central memory and regulatory TCRB repertoires appeared to be more alike among patients than among healthy donors. PCR may preferentially amplify shorter templates, but because patient and control samples were amplified and corrected together, any resulting skew would affect both groups equally. Type 1 diabetes patients showed a moderate but significant shortening of TCRB CDR3 length in all four CD4+ subsets. Because small numbers of individuals were included in the HLA sub-analyses, any influence of HLA type on TCRB rearrangement was left unresolved. At VDJ recombination sites, type 1 diabetes patients had fewer insertions and more deleted nucleotides, which implies abnormalities in thymic rearrangement. Sequencing cDNA rather than genomic DNA could over-represent highly expressing activated cells, although activation and CD3 levels did not differ between groups.

This clone was counted between two and nine times. Its antigen is unknown. No qualities accompany the bases; no much larger clone lies one base away. The entire amount of isolated RNA was reverse transcribed using the High Capacity cDNA Reverse Transcription Kit, so the sequenced TCRB transcripts were expressed ones. Deep immunoSEQ sequencing was performed on naive, central memory and regulatory T cell samples, with an average of roughly 3.6 million total reads per sample. Sorted cells were lysed in RLT buffer, and RNA was extracted using DNase-treated RNeasy Micro or Mini kits according to cell number. Each cell subset was processed on its own to prevent cross-contamination, while patient and healthy donor samples were processed together. The immunoSEQ multiplex PCR was used to amplify TCRB sequences from cDNA, yielding 87-bp fragments that span the CDR3 region. Sequencing of the amplicons was performed on the Illumina HiSeq platform. For the original study's pipeline: PCR bias was corrected computationally using synthetic template baselines, and reads within Hamming distance 2 were collapsed, with unmergeable singletons discarded. Reads were aligned to IMGT to assign V, D and J genes, CDR3 length, and insertions or deletions at six rearrangement sites. Within each subset, clonotype counts were normalized to sorted cell number, after which true diversity and Gini coefficients were computed with the tcR R package. The overlap coefficient, calculated on TCRB nucleotide sequences, was used to quantify repertoire sharing. As a proxy for the pre-selection repertoire, out-of-frame TCRB sequences from naive cells were analyzed. TCRdb limited this immuneACCESS table to in-frame rearrangements with V and J called. A share of clones is missing; checked studies link under half to unresolved V genes, and the rest is unexplained. Clonal size and the V and J genes are those of that table, whereas D and trimming came from the DNA. The sample table holds 310,000 or so clones, of which approximately 11% were seen once. 0.015% of the sample is in the top ten clones.

Each donor gave one peripheral blood draw, approximately 110 mL on average, collected into heparinised tubes. A BD FACSAria II was used to sort naive, central memory, regulatory and stem cell-like memory CD4+ T cells with a panel that included CD45RO, CCR7, CD25, CD127, CD95 and CD27. A purity above 95% was achieved for all sorted populations. Right away, PBMCs were isolated by Lymphoprep density gradient centrifugation and were stained directly, with no culture step. Samples were stained and sorted in pairs, with one healthy donor and one patient per experiment, so that batch effects were minimized. Including cysteine and phenylalanine, the CDR3 has 14 amino acids. The only DNA kept is the CDR3, 42 bases in frame from the first base. CDR1 and CDR2, looked up from the germline V gene, are SGHTA and FQGTGA. The junction carries 11 bases between V and J, which are trimmed by 4 bases and 4 bases respectively.

The chain is assembled from TRBV7-3 and TRBJ2-1, with no reliable assignment of the D segment. Sequencing was done on a sample of naive CD4+ T cells from blood. The meaning of the sample's cell subset or site label: true naive CD4+ T cells. The origin of this receptor is a woman in her 30s in good health. The sequenced DNA is TGTGCCAGCAGCTCTGGAGTTGGTTACAATGAGCAGTTCTTC. Its protein reads: CASSSGVGYNEQFF.